The text below deals with one T cell receptor (beta chain). The data were taken from a study of blood T cell repertoires in COVID-19. Assay used: immunoSEQ multiplex PCR; TCRdb lists only in-frame clones, some missing. The sample gives about 180,000 clones, 85% to 90% of which show up once; 15% to 20% is in the top ten. Sequenced material: peripheral blood. This clonotype was obtained from a person aged 65-85 years with COVID-19, enrolled during active disease.

CDR3 bases: TGTGCCAGCAATGACAGGTATCAAGAGACCCAGTACTTC. The encoded protein is CASNDRYQETQYF. This chain uses TRBV2 with TRBJ2-5; weak D call: TRBD1 (6 bases). Germline loops: CDR1 SNHLY, CDR2 FYNNEI. The germline V and J ends were trimmed by 7 bases and 2 bases, with 11 bases remaining between them. The CDR3 consists of 13 residues.